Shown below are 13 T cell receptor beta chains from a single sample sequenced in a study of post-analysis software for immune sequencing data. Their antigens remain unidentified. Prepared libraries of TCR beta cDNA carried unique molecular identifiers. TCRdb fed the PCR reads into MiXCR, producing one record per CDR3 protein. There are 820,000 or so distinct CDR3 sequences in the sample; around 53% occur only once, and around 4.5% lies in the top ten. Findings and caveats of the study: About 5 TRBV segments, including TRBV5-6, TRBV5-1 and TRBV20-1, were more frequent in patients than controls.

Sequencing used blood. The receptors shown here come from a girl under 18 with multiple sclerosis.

This CDR3 reads CASSPVWGGSYEQYF. Here the CDR3 DNA reads TGTGCCAGCAGCCCCGTTTGGGGTGGTTCCTACGAGCAGTACTTC. The chain combines TRBV7-2 with TRBJ2-7; D unclear. CDR3 length equals 15 residues. Trimming took 5 bases from V and 1 from J, leaving 15 bases between them. CDR1 SGHTA and CDR2 FQGNSA come from the germline V gene. The full variable domain, in which reference TRBV7-2 and TRBJ2-7 provide the parts outside the CDR3, is GAGVSQSPSNKVTEKGKDVELRCDPISGHTALYWYRQSLGQGLEFLIYFQGNSAPDKSGLPSDRFSAERTGGSVSTLTIQRTQQEDSAVYLCASSPVWGGSYEQYFGPGTRLTVT.

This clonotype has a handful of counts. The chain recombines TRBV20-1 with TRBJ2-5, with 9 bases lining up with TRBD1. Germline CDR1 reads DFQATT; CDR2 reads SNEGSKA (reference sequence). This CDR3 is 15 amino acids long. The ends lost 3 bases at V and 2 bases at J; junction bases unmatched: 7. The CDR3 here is CSARQGQGLQETQYF. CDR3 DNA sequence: TGCAGTGCTAGGCAGGGACAGGGTTTACAAGAGACCCAGTACTTC.

The CDR3 reads CASSPLGQGAEQYF. The CDR3, as DNA: TGTGCCAGCAGTCCTCTGGGACAGGGAGCCGAGCAGTACTTC. The rearrangement joins TRBV28 to TRBJ2-4; the match to TRBD1 covers 9 bases. The J call could be wrong; TRBJ2-7 is a better fit for the DNA end. The CDR3 length is 14 residues. Germline V gene sequence: CDR1 MDHEN, CDR2 SYDVKM.

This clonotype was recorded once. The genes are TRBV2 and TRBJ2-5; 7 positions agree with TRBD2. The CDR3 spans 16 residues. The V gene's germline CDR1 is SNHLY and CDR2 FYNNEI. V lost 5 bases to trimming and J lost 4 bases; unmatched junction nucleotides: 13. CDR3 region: CASSNSGQGVGETQYF. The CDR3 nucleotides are TGTGCCAGCAGTAATAGCGGGCAGGGAGTAGGAGAGACCCAGTACTTC.

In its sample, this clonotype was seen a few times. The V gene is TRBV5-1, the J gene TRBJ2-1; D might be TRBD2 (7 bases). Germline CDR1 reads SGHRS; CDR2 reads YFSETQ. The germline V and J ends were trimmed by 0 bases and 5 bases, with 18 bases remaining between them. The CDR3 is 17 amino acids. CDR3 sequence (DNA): TGCGCCAGCAGCTTGGAGGGGGGGGGCAGTTGGAACAATGAGCAGTTCTTC. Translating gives CASSLEGGGSWNNEQFF.

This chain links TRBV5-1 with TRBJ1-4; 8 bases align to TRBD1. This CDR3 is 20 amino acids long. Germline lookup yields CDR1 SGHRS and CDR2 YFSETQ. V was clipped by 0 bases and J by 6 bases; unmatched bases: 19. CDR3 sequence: CASSLEGQGLGGAVYEKLFF. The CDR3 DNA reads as TGCGCCAGCAGCTTGGAAGGACAGGGCCTCGGCGGTGCGGTATATGAAAAACTGTTTTTT.

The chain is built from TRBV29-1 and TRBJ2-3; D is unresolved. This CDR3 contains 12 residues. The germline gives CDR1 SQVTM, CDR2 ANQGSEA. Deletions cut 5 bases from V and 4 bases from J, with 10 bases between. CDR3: CSVSRSADTQYF. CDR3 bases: TGCAGCGTTAGCAGGTCGGCAGATACGCAGTATTTT.

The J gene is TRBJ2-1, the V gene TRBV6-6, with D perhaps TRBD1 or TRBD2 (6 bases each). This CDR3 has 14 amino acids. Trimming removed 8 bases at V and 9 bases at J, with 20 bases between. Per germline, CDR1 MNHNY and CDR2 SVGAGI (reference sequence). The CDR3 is CASYLVRGQAEQFF. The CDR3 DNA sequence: TGTGCCAGCTATCTGGTTCGGGGGCAAGCTGAGCAGTTCTTC.

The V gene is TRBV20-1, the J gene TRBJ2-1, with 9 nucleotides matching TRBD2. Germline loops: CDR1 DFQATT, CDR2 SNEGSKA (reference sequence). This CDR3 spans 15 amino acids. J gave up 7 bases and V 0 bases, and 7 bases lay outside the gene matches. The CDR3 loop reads CSARDRGRARNEQFF. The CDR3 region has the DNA TGCAGTGCTAGAGACCGCGGGAGGGCTCGGAATGAGCAGTTCTTC.

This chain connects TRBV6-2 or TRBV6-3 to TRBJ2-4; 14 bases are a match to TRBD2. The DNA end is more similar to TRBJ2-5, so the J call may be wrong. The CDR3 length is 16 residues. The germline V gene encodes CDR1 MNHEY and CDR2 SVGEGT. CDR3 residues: CASSYWTSGRKETQYF. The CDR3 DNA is TGTGCCAGCAGTTACTGGACTAGCGGGAGGAAAGAGACCCAGTACTTC.

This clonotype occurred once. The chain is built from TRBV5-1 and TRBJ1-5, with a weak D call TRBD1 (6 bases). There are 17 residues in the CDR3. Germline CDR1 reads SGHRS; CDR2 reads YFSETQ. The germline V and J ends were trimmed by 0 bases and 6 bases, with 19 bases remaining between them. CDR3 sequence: CASSLVGGREQRQPQHF. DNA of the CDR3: TGCGCCAGCAGCTTGGTCGGGGGCAGGGAGCAGCGTCAGCCCCAGCATTTT.

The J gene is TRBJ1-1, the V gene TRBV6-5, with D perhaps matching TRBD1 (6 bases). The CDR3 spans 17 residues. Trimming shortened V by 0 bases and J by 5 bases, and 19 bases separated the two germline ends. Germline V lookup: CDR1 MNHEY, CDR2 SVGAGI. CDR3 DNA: TGTGCCAGCAGTTACTCGACGAGTCGTGGGGGCTCTACTGAAGCTTTCTTT. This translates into CASSYSTSRGGSTEAFF.

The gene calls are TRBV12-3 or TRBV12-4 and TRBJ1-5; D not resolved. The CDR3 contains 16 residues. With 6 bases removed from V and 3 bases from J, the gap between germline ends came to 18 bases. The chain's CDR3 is CASSQTLGSNNQPQHF. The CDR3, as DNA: TGTGCCAGCAGCCAAACCCTCGGCAGCAACAATCAGCCCCAGCATTTT.